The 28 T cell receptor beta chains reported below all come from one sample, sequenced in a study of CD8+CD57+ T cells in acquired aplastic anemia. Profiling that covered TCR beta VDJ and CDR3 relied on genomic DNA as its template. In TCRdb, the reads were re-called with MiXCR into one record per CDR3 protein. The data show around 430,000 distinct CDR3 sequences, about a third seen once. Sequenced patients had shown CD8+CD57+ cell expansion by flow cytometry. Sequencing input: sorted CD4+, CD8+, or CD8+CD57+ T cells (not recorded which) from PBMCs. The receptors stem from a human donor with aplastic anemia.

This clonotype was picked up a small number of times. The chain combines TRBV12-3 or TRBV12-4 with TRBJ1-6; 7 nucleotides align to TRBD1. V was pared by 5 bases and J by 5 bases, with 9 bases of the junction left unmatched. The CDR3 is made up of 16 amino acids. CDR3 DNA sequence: TGTGCCAGCAGTCCCTCCTCAGGGGGAGATAATTCACCCCTCCACTTT. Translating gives CASSPSSGGDNSPLHF.

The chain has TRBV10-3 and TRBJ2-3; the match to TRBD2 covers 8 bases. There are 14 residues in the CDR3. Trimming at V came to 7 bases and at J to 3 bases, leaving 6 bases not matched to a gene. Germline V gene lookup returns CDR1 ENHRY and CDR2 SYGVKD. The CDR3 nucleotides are TGTGCCATCACGGCGGGAGGTAATACAGATACGCAGTATTTT. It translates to CAITAGGNTDTQYF.

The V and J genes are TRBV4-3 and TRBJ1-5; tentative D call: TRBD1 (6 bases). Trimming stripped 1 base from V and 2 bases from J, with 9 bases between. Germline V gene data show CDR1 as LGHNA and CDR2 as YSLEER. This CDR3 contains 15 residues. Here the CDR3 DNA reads TGCGCCAGCAGCCAAGTGGGGGGCGGCAATCAGCCCCAGCATTTT. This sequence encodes CASSQVGGGNQPQHF.

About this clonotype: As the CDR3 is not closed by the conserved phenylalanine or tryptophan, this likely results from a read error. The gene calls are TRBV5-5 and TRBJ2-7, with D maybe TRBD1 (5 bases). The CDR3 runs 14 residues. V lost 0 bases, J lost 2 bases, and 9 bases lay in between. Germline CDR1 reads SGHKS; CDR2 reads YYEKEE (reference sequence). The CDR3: CASSLEPGTYEQYL. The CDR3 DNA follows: TGTGCCAGCAGCTTGGAACCAGGGACCTACGAGCAGTACCTC.

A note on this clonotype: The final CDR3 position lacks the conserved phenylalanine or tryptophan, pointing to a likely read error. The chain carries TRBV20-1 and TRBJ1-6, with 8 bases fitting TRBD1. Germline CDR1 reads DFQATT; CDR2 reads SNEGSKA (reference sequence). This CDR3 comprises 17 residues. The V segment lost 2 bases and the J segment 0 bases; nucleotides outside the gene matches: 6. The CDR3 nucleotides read TGCAGTGCTAGAATAGGCGGGACAGGCTCCTATAATTCACCCCTCCACTCT. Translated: CSARIGGTGSYNSPLHS.

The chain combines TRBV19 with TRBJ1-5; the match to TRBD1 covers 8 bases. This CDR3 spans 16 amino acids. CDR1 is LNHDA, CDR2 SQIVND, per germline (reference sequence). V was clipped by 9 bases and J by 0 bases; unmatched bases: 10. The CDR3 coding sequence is TGTGCCAGCAGTCCCCGGACAGGGAATAGCAATCAGCCCCAGCATTTT. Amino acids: CASSPRTGNSNQPQHF.

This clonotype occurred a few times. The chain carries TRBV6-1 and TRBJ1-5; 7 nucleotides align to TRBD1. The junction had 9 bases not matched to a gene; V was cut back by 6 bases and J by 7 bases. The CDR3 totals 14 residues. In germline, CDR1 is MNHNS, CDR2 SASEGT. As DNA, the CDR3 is TGTGCCAGCAGGCCGACAGGGCGGGACCAGCCCCAGCATTTT. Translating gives CASRPTGRDQPQHF.

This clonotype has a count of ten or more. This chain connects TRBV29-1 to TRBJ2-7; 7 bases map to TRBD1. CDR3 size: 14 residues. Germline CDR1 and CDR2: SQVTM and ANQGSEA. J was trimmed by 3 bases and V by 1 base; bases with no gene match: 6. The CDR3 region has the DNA TGCAGCGTTGAAGGACAGGGAAGTCGCTACGAGCAGTACTTC. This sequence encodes CSVEGQGSRYEQYF.

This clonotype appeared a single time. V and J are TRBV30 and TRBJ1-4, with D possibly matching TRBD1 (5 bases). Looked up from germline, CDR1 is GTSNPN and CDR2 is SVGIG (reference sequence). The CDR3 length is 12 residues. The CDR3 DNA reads TGTGCTTCAGGGAAAGGTGGTGAAAAACTGTTTTTT. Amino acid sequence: CASGKGGEKLFF.

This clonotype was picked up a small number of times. The CDR3 here is CASSLIRGRETQYF. The DNA for the CDR3 is TGTGCCAGCAGTTTAATTCGAGGGCGAGAGACCCAGTACTTC. The V gene is TRBV12-3 or TRBV12-4, the J gene TRBJ2-5; maybe TRBD2 (5 bases). The ends were cut back, 2 bases at V and 4 bases at J, with 11 bases in the middle. The CDR3 sequence is 14 residues long.

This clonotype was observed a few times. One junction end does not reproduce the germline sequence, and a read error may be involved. In DNA form, the CDR3 reads TGCAGTGAACCCCGACCCCGCTACGGGCAGTACTTC. This gives the protein CSEPRPRYGQYF. The chain recombines TRBV20-1 with TRBJ2-7, with no clear D. This CDR3 is 12 amino acids long. Germline lookup yields CDR1 DFQATT and CDR2 SNEGSKA (reference sequence).

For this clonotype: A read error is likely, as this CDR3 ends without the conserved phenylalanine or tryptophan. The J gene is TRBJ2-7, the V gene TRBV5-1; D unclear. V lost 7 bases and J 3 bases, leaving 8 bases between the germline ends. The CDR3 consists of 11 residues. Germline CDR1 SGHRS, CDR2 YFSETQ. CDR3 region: CASCDNYEQYL. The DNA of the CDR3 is TGCGCCAGCTGCGACAACTACGAGCAGTACCTC.

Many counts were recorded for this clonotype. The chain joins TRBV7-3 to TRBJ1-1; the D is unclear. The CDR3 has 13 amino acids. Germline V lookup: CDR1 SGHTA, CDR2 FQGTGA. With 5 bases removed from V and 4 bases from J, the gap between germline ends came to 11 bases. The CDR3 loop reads CASSPTFGTEAFF. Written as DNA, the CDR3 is TGTGCCAGCAGCCCTACCTTCGGCACTGAAGCTTTCTTT. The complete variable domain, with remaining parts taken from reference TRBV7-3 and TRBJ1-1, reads GAGVSQTPSNKVTEKGKYVELRCDPISGHTALYWYRQSLGQGPEFLIYFQGTGAADDSGLPNDRFFAVRPEGSVSTLKIQRTERGDSAVYLCASSPTFGTEAFFGQGTRLTVV.

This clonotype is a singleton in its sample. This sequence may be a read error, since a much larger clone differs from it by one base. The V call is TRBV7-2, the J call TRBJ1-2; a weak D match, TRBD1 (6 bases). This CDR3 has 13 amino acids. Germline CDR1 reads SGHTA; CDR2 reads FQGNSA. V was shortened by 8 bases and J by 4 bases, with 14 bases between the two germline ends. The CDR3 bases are TGTGCCAGCGGCCCAGAGGGGGTCTATGGCTACACCTTC. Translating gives CASGPEGVYGYTF.

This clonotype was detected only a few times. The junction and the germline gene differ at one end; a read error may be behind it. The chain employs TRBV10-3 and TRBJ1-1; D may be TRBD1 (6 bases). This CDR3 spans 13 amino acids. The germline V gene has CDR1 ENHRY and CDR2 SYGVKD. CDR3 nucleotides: TGTGCCAGCAGTGGACAGCGAGACACTGAAGCTTTCTTT. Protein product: CASSGQRDTEAFF.

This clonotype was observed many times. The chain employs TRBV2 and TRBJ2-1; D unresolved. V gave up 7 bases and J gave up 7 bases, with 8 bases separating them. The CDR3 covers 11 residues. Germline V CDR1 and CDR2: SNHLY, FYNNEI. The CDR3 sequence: CASMFRNEQFF. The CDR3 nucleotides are TGTGCCAGCATGTTCAGGAATGAGCAGTTCTTC. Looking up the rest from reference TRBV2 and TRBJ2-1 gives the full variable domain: EPEVTQTPSHQVTQMGQEVILRCVPISNHLYFYWYRQILGQKVEFLVSFYNNEISEKSEIFDDQFSVERPDGSNFTLKIRSTKLEDSAMYFCASMFRNEQFFGPGTRLTVL.

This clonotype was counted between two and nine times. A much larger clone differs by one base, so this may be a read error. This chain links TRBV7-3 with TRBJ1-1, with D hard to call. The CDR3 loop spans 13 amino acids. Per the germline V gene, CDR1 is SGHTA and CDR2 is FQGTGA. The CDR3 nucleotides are TGTGCCAGCAGCTTAACGTGGAACACTGAAGCTCTCTTT. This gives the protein CASSLTWNTEALF. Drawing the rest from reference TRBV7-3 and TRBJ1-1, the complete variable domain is GAGVSQTPSNKVTEKGKYVELRCDPISGHTALYWYRQSLGQGPEFLIYFQGTGAADDSGLPNDRFFAVRPEGSVSTLKIQRTERGDSAVYLCASSLTWNTEALFGQGTRLTVV.

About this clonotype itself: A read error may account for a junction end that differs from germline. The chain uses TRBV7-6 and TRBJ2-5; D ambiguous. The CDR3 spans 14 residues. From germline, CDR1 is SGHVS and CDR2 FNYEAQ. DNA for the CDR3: TGTGCTAGCAGCTATTCGGCCCTCCAAGAGACCCAGTACTTC. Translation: CASSYSALQETQYF.

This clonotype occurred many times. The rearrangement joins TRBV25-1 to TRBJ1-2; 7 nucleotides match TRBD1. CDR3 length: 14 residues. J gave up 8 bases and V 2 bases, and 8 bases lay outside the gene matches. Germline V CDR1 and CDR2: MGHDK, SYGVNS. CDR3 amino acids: CASSEDHRGRGYTF. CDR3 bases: TGTGCCAGCAGTGAAGATCACAGGGGCCGAGGCTACACCTTC.

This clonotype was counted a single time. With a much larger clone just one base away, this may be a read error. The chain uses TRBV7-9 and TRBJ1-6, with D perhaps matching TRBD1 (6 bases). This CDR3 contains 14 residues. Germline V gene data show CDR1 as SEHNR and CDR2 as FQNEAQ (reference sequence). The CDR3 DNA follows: TGTGCCGGCAGCCCGGGGGACACTTATTCACCCCTCCACTTT. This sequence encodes CAGSPGDTYSPLHF.

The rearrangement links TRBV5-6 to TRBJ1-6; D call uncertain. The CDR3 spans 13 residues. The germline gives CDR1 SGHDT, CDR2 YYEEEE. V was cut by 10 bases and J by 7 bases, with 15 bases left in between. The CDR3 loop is CAWSYGSNSPLHF. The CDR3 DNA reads TGTGCCTGGAGTTACGGTTCCAATTCACCCCTCCACTTT. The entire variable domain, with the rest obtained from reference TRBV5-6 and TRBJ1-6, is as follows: DAGVTQSPTHLIKTRGQQVTLRCSPKSGHDTVSWYQQALGQGPQFIFQYYEEEERQRGNFPDRFSGHQFPNYSSELNVNALLLGDSALYLCAWSYGSNSPLHFGNGTRLTVT.

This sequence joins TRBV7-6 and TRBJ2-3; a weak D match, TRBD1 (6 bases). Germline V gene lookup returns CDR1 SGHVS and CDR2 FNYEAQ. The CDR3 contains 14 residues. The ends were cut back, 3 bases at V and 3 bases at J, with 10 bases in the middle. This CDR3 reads CASSLMGATDTQYF. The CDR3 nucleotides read TGTGCCAGCAGCTTGATGGGGGCTACAGATACGCAGTATTTT.

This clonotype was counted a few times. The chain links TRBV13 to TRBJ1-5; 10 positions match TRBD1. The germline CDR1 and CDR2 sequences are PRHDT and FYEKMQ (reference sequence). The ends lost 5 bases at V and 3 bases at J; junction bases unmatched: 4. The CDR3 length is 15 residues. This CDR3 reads CASSPGQGTNQPQHF. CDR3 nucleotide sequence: TGTGCCAGCAGCCCGGGACAGGGGACCAATCAGCCCCAGCATTTT.

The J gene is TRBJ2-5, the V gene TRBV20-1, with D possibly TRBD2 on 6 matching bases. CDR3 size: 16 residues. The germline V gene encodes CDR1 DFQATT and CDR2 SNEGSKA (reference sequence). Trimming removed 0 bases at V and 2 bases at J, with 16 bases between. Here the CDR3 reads CSARDLTGRIQETQYF. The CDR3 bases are TGCAGTGCTAGAGACCTCACGGGGAGGATACAAGAGACCCAGTACTTC.

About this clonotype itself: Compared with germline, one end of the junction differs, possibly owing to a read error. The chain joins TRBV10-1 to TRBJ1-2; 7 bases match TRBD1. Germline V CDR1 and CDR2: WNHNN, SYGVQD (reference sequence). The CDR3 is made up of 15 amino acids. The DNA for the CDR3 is TGTGCCATCAGACAAGGGACAGCTGTTAACTATGGCTACACCTTC. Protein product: CAIRQGTAVNYGYTF.

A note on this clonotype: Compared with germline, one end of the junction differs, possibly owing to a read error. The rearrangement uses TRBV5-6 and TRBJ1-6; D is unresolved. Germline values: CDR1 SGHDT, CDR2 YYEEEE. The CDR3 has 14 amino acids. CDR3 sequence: CASSPAGVVSPPHF. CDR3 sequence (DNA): TGTGCCAGCAGCCCGGCGGGAGTTGTGTCACCCCCCCACTTT.

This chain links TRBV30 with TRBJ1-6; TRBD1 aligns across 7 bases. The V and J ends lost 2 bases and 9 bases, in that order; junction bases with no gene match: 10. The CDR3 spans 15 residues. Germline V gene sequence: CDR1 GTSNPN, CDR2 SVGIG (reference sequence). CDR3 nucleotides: TGTGCCTGGAGTAACCGACAGGGCGCAACTTCACCCCTCCACTTT. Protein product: CAWSNRQGATSPLHF.

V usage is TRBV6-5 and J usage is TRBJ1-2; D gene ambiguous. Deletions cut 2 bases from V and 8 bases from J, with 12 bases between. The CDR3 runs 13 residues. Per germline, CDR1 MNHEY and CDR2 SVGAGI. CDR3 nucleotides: TGTGCCAGCAGTTACGTAGGGTTGGCCGGCTACACCTTC. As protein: CASSYVGLAGYTF.